This is a list of T cell receptor beta chains from one sample in a study of beta chain features in type 1 diabetes. Here immunoSEQ multiplex PCR was the method, and the copy in TCRdb shows in-frame clones only, minus some. Of approximately 270,000 clones listed, 14% are singletons. The specimen sequenced was naive CD4+ T cells from blood. The receptors come from a man younger than 45 with type 1 diabetes. Each CDR3 is given with its conserved first and last residue.

13,TRBV9,CASSARGRTEAFF
13,TRBV28,CASSSTEPGQARF
15,TRBV4-2,CASSRTDATNEKLFF
14,TRBV5-4,CASSPDASGYGYTF
16,TRBV4-2,CASSRGLAGGGNEQFF
13,TRBV29-1,CSVRQGENYGYTF
18,TRBV11-2,CASSRGLAGAYERNEQFF
15,TRBV14,CASSPRQGYTGELFF
14,TRBV27,CASSLAGGPYEQYF
14,TRBV30,CAWSPAPSTDTQYF
12,TRBV6-5,CASTSPNYGYTF
13,TRBV18,CASSSDRATEAFF
16,TRBV9,CASSVGDGGPYNEQFF
12,TRBV25-1,CASSEYVYEQYF
15,TRBV11-2,CASSSLAGAPYEQYF
16,TRBV6-1,CASSDQGSRMYNEQFF
15,TRBV11-2,CASSPYGTASYEQYF
16,TRBV7-8,CASSYNPWTGNQPQHF
17,TRBV29-1,CSVGGLTLAGGPETQYF
13,TRBV6-6,CASSYRTGTGYTF
12,TRBV6-6,CASSTVNYGYTF
12,TRBV7-9,CASSPSNYEQYF